This T cell receptor beta chain originates from a study of shared clonotypes between healthy human individuals. Each subset's genomic DNA was shared equally among a number of immunoSEQ plates. Profiled with immunoSEQ multiplex PCR; TCRdb holds only in-frame clones, not every one. The data show 1.4 million or so clones, with 98% to 99% seen just once and approximately 0.4% held by the top ten. Splitting the CD4+ cells yielded a CD45RA+ naive subset and a CD45RA-negative memory subset. The germline V gene has CDR1 SGHKS and CDR2 YYEKEE (reference sequence). This CDR3 is built from 15 residues. With 1 base removed from V and 3 bases from J, the gap between germline ends came to 10 bases.

The receptor's source is a man aged 30 to 39 in good health. The material sequenced was naive CD4+ T cells sorted from blood. Subset defined: CD45RA+ positively selected. The V call is TRBV5-5, the J call TRBJ1-4; D is unclear. CDR3 region: CASSLIPESNEKLFF. CDR3 DNA: TGTGCCAGCAGCTTGATTCCCGAGTCTAATGAAAAACTGTTTTTT.